This T cell receptor beta chain appears in the sequencing data of a study of cytomegalovirus exposure and HLA in healthy donors. PCR used 60 Vbeta primers and 13 Jbeta primers. Assay used: immunoSEQ multiplex PCR; TCRdb lists only in-frame clones, some missing. The data show approximately 190,000 clones, roughly 73% seen once. The CDR3 has 20 residues. Germline-derived CDR1 and CDR2 are MNHEY and SMNVEV (reference sequence). V was clipped by 6 bases and J by 2 bases; unmatched bases: 19. Comments on this clone: The antigen remains unidentified.

Study outcomes and limitations: What was likely a sequencing artifact was a cluster of highly shared sequence variants. Most TCR sequences were seen very rarely across donors, but some public TCRs occurred in many. Earlier analysis found most TCR beta V segments productive about 90% or about 30% of the time. Cytomegalovirus status was reportedly diagnosed by the classifier with high specificity and sensitivity.

Sequenced sample: PBMCs. The receptor's source is a young woman in good health and CMV-seronegative. The V call is TRBV27, the J call TRBJ2-5, with TRBD1 matching over 12 bases. The CDR3 here is CASRSSSGTGGAFVQETQYF. For the CDR3, the DNA is TGTGCCAGCAGATCCTCCAGCGGGACAGGGGGCGCTTTCGTGCAAGAGACCCAGTACTTC.